This T cell receptor beta chain was sequenced in a study of T cell changes during pregnancy in multiple sclerosis. Germline CDR1 and CDR2: SGHTA and FQGNSA. The trim removed 4 bases at V and 6 bases at J, leaving 6 bases unmatched. CDR3 length equals 14 residues. The method was immunoSEQ multiplex PCR; TCRdb's version includes in-frame clones alone and lacks a portion of them. The table records some 40,000 clones, approximately 94% of them present only once. This sample comprised CD4+ T cells from peripheral blood mononuclear cells, obtained in the second trimester of pregnancy. The source of this sequence is a female donor with multiple sclerosis, enrolled in a pregnancy study. The chain is built from TRBV7-2 and TRBJ1-3, with TRBD1 identical over 7 bases. Here the CDR3 DNA reads TGTGCCAGCAGCTCTCGACAGGGACTAAACACCATATATTTT. As protein: CASSSRQGLNTIYF.